A single sample gave rise to the 4 T cell receptor beta chains below, sequenced in a study of blood T cell repertoires in COVID-19. Data came from immunoSEQ multiplex PCR; TCRdb stores just in-frame clones and leaves some out. Of approximately 220,000 clones in the sample, around nine tenths were seen once. Sequences were obtained from peripheral blood. These receptors were taken from a man aged 55 to 70 who had recovered from COVID-19.

V usage is TRBV7-3 and J usage is TRBJ2-1; D perhaps matches TRBD1 (6 bases). Germline CDR1 is SGHTA and CDR2 is FQGTGA. This CDR3 is 12 amino acids long. V lost 5 bases and J lost 8, with 10 bases in between. CDR3 protein: CASSLNRDEQFF. The CDR3 DNA reads as TGTGCCAGCAGCCTAAACAGGGATGAGCAGTTCTTC. Variable domain in full (rest from reference TRBV7-3 and TRBJ2-1): GAGVSQTPSNKVTEKGKYVELRCDPISGHTALYWYRQSLGQGPEFLIYFQGTGAADDSGLPNDRFFAVRPEGSVSTLKIQRTERGDSAVYLCASSLNRDEQFFGPGTRLTVL.

The chain combines TRBV6-5 with TRBJ1-2, with no clear D. The CDR3 runs to 16 residues. V shed 2 bases and J shed 5 bases, with 18 bases lying between them. CDR1 is MNHEY and CDR2 is SVGAGI in the germline V gene. The CDR3: CASSYEGLRGGYGYTF. The CDR3 nucleotides read TGTGCCAGCAGTTACGAGGGATTGCGAGGAGGATATGGCTACACCTTC.

Written as DNA, the CDR3 is TGTGCCAGTATGACTTTTGGGACAGGGGATCTCTATGGCTACACCTTC. It encodes CASMTFGTGDLYGYTF. V gene TRBV19 combines with J gene TRBJ1-2; TRBD1 matches at 10 bases. Trimming cost V 7 bases and J 4 bases; bases outside gene matches: 12. From germline, CDR1 is LNHDA and CDR2 SQIVND (reference sequence). The CDR3 is made up of 16 amino acids.

The CDR3 nucleotides are TGTGCCAGCAGTTCAGTCGGGACAGGAAACACTGAAGCTTTCTTT. Translated: CASSSVGTGNTEAFF. The rearrangement links TRBV27 to TRBJ1-1; 8 bases are shared with TRBD1. Germline V gene lookup returns CDR1 MNHEY and CDR2 SMNVEV (reference sequence). The V and J ends lost 4 bases and 2 bases, in that order; junction bases with no gene match: 6. The CDR3 is 15 amino acids.